This T cell receptor beta chain was obtained from a study of OX40 agonist ivuxolimab in advanced cancers. Study information: Patients were given ivuxolimab, an antibody that agonizes OX40 (CD134). Age averaged 60 years (range about 20 to 80), and roughly 80% were male. Three partial responders included one hepatocellular carcinoma patient and two cutaneous melanoma patients. Regarding the study as a whole: Low levels of normalized T-cell clonal expansion also appeared in some nonresponders.

As regards this clone: The antigen is unknown.

This CDR3 comprises 17 residues. Trimming took off 4 bases at V and 0 bases at J, with 16 bases between the two ends. Germline V gene sequence: CDR1 SEHNR, CDR2 FQNEAQ (reference sequence). Profiling relied on immunoSEQ multiplex PCR, and the TCRdb table lists in-frame clones only, not all of them. The sample gives roughly 56,000 clones, around nine tenths of which show up once; approximately 0.61% is in the top ten. The receptor was isolated from an adult with an advanced solid tumor such as melanoma, head and neck, liver or kidney cancer. The V and J genes are TRBV7-9 and TRBJ2-1; D tentatively fits TRBD1 or TRBD2 (6 bases each). Specimen: CD4+ or CD8+ T cells sorted from blood, collected in a trial of the OX40 agonist ivuxolimab. Written as DNA, the CDR3 is TGTGCCAGCAGCTCCGGGGGCATTTATAACTCCTACAATGAGCAGTTCTTC. This sequence encodes CASSSGGIYNSYNEQFF. Filled out from reference TRBV7-9 and TRBJ2-1, the complete variable domain reads DTGVSQNPRHKITKRGQNVTFRCDPISEHNRLYWYRQTLGQGPEFLTYFQNEAQLEKSRLLSDRFSAERPKGSFSTLEIQRTEQGDSAMYLCASSSGGIYNSYNEQFFGPGTRLTVL.